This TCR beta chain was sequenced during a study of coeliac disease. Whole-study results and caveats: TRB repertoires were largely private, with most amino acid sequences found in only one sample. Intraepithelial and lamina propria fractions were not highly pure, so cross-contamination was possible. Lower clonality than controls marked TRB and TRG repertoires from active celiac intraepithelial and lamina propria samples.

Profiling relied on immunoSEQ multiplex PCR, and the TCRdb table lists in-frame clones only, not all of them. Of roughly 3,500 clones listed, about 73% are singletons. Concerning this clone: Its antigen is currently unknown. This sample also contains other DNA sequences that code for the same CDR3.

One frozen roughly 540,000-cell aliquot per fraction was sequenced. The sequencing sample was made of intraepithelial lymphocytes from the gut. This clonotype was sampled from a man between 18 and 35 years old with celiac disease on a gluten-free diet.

The CDR3 spells CASSIGAASSSYNSPLHF. The DNA for the CDR3 is TGTGCCAGTAGCATTGGGGCAGCTTCCAGCTCCTATAATTCACCCCTCCACTTT. The genes are TRBV19 and TRBJ1-6, with a weak D call TRBD1 (5 bases). The ends were cut back, 6 bases at V and 0 bases at J, with 18 bases in the middle. The CDR3 is made up of 18 amino acids. The V gene's germline CDR1 is LNHDA and CDR2 SQIVND (reference sequence).